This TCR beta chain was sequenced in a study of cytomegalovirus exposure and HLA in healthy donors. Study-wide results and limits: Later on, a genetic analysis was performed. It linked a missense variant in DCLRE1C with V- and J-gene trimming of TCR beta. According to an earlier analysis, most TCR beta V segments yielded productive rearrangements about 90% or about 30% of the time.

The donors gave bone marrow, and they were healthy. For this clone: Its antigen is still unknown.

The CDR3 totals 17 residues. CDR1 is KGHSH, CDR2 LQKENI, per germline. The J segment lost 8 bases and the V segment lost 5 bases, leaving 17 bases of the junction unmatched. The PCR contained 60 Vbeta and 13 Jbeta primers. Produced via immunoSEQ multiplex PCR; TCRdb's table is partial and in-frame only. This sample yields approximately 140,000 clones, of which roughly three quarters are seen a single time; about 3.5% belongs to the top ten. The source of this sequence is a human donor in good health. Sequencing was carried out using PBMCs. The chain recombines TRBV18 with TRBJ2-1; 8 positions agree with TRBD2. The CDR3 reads CASSVKRARTSRDEQFF. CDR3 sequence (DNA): TGTGCCAGCTCAGTTAAAAGAGCGAGGACTAGCAGGGATGAGCAGTTCTTC.